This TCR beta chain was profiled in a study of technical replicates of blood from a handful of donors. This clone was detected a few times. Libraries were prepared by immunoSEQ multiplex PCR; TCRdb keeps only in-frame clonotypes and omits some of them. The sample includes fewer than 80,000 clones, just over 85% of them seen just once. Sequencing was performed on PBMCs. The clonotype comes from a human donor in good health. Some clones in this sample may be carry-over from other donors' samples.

This chain's CDR3 is CAWSASEEQPQHF. DNA for the CDR3: TGTGCCTGGAGTGCGAGTGAGGAACAGCCCCAGCATTTT. V is TRBV30 and J is TRBJ1-5, with unresolved D. Germline CDR1 is GTSNPN and CDR2 is SVGIG (reference sequence). With 1 base removed from V and 7 bases from J, the gap between germline ends came to 11 bases. The CDR3 totals 13 residues.